This paragraph covers one TCR beta chain sequence. The entry originates in a study of control samples from healthy donors and cancer patients. Trimming pared 7 bases from V and 4 bases from J, leaving 10 bases between. This CDR3 is 12 amino acids long. Germline V CDR1 and CDR2: MNHEY, SVGAGI. The protocol was immunoSEQ multiplex PCR, while the TCRdb copy is restricted to in-frame clones and leaves out a portion. The sample holds around 100,000 clones, approximately 90% seen once. The genes are TRBV6-5 and TRBJ1-2; D may be TRBD1 (5 bases). The TCR originated in a woman under 30 in good health. Sequenced: blood. For the CDR3, the DNA is TGTGCCAGCATACAGGCCCCCTATGGCTACACCTTC. Amino acid sequence: CASIQAPYGYTF.